The 27 T cell receptor beta chains listed next were all sequenced from one sample in a study of blood T cell repertoires in COVID-19. The data were produced by immunoSEQ multiplex PCR, yet TCRdb's version contains in-frame clones alone and is incomplete. The table lists about 190,000 clones, more than 75% of them singletons. Sequences were obtained from peripheral blood. These receptor sequences come from a woman in her sixties or seventies with COVID-19, enrolled during active disease.

The V and J genes are TRBV7-9 and TRBJ1-2; TRBD1 might be the D (6 bases). Germline CDR1 SEHNR, CDR2 FQNEAQ (reference sequence). V dropped 5 bases and J dropped 7 bases, with 11 bases sitting between them. CDR3 size: 12 residues. The CDR3 sequence: CASSQTGSGYTF. CDR3 nucleotides: TGTGCCAGCAGCCAGACAGGATCTGGCTACACCTTC.

This rearrangement joins TRBV5-1 to TRBJ1-5; D unclear. The length of the CDR3 is 13 residues. The V gene's germline CDR1 is SGHRS and CDR2 YFSETQ. V was trimmed by 5 bases and J by 2 bases, leaving 8 bases between them. CDR3 sequence (DNA): TGCGCCAGCAGTCCTAGTGGCAATCAGCCCCAGCATTTT. Its protein is CASSPSGNQPQHF.

This clone appeared a few times. The rearrangement joins TRBV29-1 to TRBJ1-1; 9 nucleotides match TRBD1. The CDR3 spans 13 residues. The V gene's germline CDR1 is SQVTM and CDR2 ANQGSEA. The trim removed 8 bases at V and 5 bases at J, leaving 9 bases unmatched. The CDR3 loop reads CSISGTGLTEAFF. CDR3 in DNA: TGCAGCATTTCCGGGACAGGGTTGACTGAAGCTTTCTTT.

The rearrangement joins TRBV9 to TRBJ2-2; D perhaps matches TRBD2 (6 bases). V lost 4 bases to trimming and J lost 5 bases, with 15 bases between them. The length of the CDR3 is 15 residues. The germline V gene has CDR1 SGDLS and CDR2 YYNGEE. DNA for the CDR3: TGTGCCAGCAGCTTACGGAGGGTTTATACCGGGGAGCTGTTTTTT. Protein: CASSLRRVYTGELFF.

This rearrangement joins TRBV2 to TRBJ1-1; D call uncertain. The germline gives CDR1 SNHLY, CDR2 FYNNEI. The CDR3 contains 13 residues. The V gene lost 2 bases and the J gene lost 6 bases, with 10 bases spanning the gap. The CDR3 reads CASSERTRAEAFF. DNA of the CDR3: TGTGCCAGCAGTGAACGTACGAGGGCTGAAGCTTTCTTT.

Note on this clone: Other DNA variants within this sample encode the same CDR3. This chain links TRBV6-1 with TRBJ1-5; perhaps TRBD1 as D (6 bases). V lost 2 bases and J lost 1, with 6 bases in between. The V gene's germline CDR1 is MNHNS and CDR2 SASEGT. The CDR3 covers 14 residues. The CDR3 reads CASSEQGSNQPQHF. The CDR3 nucleotides are TGTGCCAGCAGTGAACAGGGGAGCAATCAGCCCCAGCATTTT.

The chain links TRBV5-4 to TRBJ1-6, with D hard to call. CDR3 length: 15 amino acids. V shed 4 bases and J shed 6 bases, with 14 bases lying between them. Looked up from germline, CDR1 is SGHNT and CDR2 is YYREEE (reference sequence). The CDR3, as DNA: TGTGCCAGCAGCCCGAGAGGGCAGCGTAATTCACCCCTCCACTTT. Translated: CASSPRGQRNSPLHF.

V and J are TRBV6-6 and TRBJ2-7, with D maybe TRBD1 (5 bases). Germline lookup yields CDR1 MNHNY and CDR2 SVGAGI (reference sequence). Trimming pared 2 bases from V and 1 base from J, leaving 9 bases between. This CDR3 is built from 14 residues. For the CDR3, the DNA is TGTGCCAGCAGTTACAGTAGACAGTCCTACGAGCAGTACGTC. This translates into CASSYSRQSYEQYV.

V and J are TRBV7-2 and TRBJ2-5; D is perhaps TRBD1 (6 bases). Per germline, CDR1 SGHTA and CDR2 FQGNSA. The CDR3 contains 13 residues. V lost 6 bases to trimming and J lost 1 base, with 9 bases between them. CDR3 in amino acids: CASSYRVQETQYF. The CDR3 DNA reads as TGTGCCAGCAGTTACAGGGTCCAAGAGACCCAGTACTTC.

The gene calls are TRBV4-1 and TRBJ2-7, with a weak D call TRBD1 (6 bases). CDR3 length: 14 residues. Trimming left V 3 bases short and J 3 bases short, with 12 bases between. Germline assignment: CDR1 MGHRA and CDR2 YSYEKL. The CDR3 here is CASSHGDIRYEQYV. The CDR3 nucleotides are TGCGCCAGCAGCCACGGGGACATACGCTACGAGCAGTACGTC.

The chain has TRBV6-6 and TRBJ1-6; D call uncertain. V dropped 4 bases and J dropped 7 bases, with 5 bases sitting between them. There are 12 residues in the CDR3. Germline CDR1 reads MNHNY; CDR2 reads SVGAGI (reference sequence). CDR3 amino acids: CASSFENSPLHF. The CDR3 region has the DNA TGTGCCAGCAGTTTTGAGAATTCACCCCTCCACTTT.

The chain recombines TRBV5-1 with TRBJ1-2; 8 bases map to TRBD1. CDR1 SGHRS and CDR2 YFSETQ come from the germline V gene. V lost 4 bases, J lost 4 bases, and 6 bases stayed unmatched. This CDR3 has 14 residues. The CDR3 DNA follows: TGCGCCAGCAGCGTAGGGACAGGTGCCTATGGCTACACCTTC. Amino acid sequence: CASSVGTGAYGYTF.

This clone was counted a few times. The gene calls are TRBV2 and TRBJ2-1; 9 bases map to TRBD2. V lost 6 bases and J lost 4; bases outside the gene matches: 10. The germline gives CDR1 SNHLY, CDR2 FYNNEI. The length of the CDR3 is 16 residues. The CDR3 loop reads CASSAVRLAVYNEQFF. In DNA form, the CDR3 reads TGTGCCAGCAGCGCCGTGAGACTAGCGGTTTACAATGAGCAGTTCTTC.

This clone occurred a few times. The chain combines TRBV13 with TRBJ1-5, with D maybe TRBD1 (5 bases). Germline CDR1 reads PRHDT; CDR2 reads FYEKMQ (reference sequence). This CDR3 is built from 16 residues. The V gene lost 3 bases and the J gene lost 3 bases, with 15 bases spanning the gap. The CDR3 reads CASSLGPAGSNQPQHF. CDR3 bases: TGTGCCAGCAGCTTGGGGCCAGCTGGCTCCAATCAGCCCCAGCATTTT.

This chain uses TRBV6-5 with TRBJ1-4; 7 bases map to TRBD1. Germline CDR1 reads MNHEY; CDR2 reads SVGAGI. CDR3 size: 15 residues. Trimming at V came to 6 bases and at J to 7 bases, leaving 11 bases not matched to a gene. This chain's CDR3 is CASSPRGQGGEKLFF. CDR3 coding DNA: TGTGCCAGCAGCCCCCGGGGCCAGGGGGGTGAAAAACTGTTTTTT.

The chain couples TRBV6-5 to TRBJ1-5; tentative D call: TRBD1 (5 bases). V dropped 5 bases and J dropped 3 bases, with 8 bases sitting between them. Germline V gene sequence: CDR1 MNHEY, CDR2 SVGAGI. CDR3 length: 13 residues. For the CDR3, the DNA is TGTGCCAGCAGTACGGGGGTCAATCAGCCCCAGCATTTT. It translates to CASSTGVNQPQHF.

The chain recombines TRBV5-4 with TRBJ1-4; D is perhaps TRBD1 (5 bases). This CDR3 spans 19 amino acids. Per the germline V gene, CDR1 is SGHNT and CDR2 is YYREEE (reference sequence). Trimming took off 4 bases at V and 1 base at J, with 23 bases between the two ends. The CDR3 DNA reads TGTGCCAGCAGCCACCCCAGGGCCCATGGGTCTCGAACTAATGAAAAACTGTTTTTT. It specifies CASSHPRAHGSRTNEKLFF.

V usage is TRBV6-2 or TRBV6-3 and J usage is TRBJ2-7; TRBD2 might be the D (5 bases). The CDR3 covers 15 residues. V gave up 3 bases and J gave up 0 bases, with 12 bases separating them. Germline CDR1 and CDR2: MNHEY and SVGEGT. CDR3 sequence (DNA): TGTGCCAGCAGTTATCCTAGCCGACTCTCCTACGAGCAGTACTTC. This translates into CASSYPSRLSYEQYF.

This clone was detected a few times. The chain combines TRBV3-1 (or the pseudogene TRBV3-2) with TRBJ1-1; 7 nucleotides line up with TRBD1. This CDR3 region has 16 residues. Trimming cost V 3 bases and J 0 bases; bases outside gene matches: 7. Germline lookup yields CDR1 LGHDT and CDR2 YNNKEL (reference sequence). Here the CDR3 DNA reads TGTGCCAGCAGCCAGACCGCAGGGGGGATGAACACTGAAGCTTTCTTT. Residues: CASSQTAGGMNTEAFF.

The V call is TRBV7-9, the J call TRBJ2-1; possible D gene TRBD2, 6 bases. Trimming took off 5 bases at V and 0 bases at J, with 14 bases between the two ends. The CDR3 runs 16 residues. Germline CDR1 is SEHNR and CDR2 is FQNEAQ (reference sequence). Written as DNA, the CDR3 is TGTGCCAGCAGCGCGGCTAGCGCCAGCTCCTACAATGAGCAGTTCTTC. This translates into CASSAASASSYNEQFF.

This clone was counted a single time. The chain recombines TRBV18 with TRBJ1-1; the match to TRBD1 covers 12 bases. The ends lost 3 bases at V and 4 bases at J; junction bases unmatched: 12. Germline assignment: CDR1 KGHSH and CDR2 LQKENI. The CDR3 totals 18 residues. CDR3 in DNA: TGTGCCAGCTCACCCAACTTCGGGACAGGGGGCTGGGGCACTGAAGCTTTCTTT. Translating it yields CASSPNFGTGGWGTEAFF.

The chain combines TRBV4-1 with TRBJ1-3, with 7 bases fitting TRBD1. The CDR3 length is 15 residues. The germline CDR1 and CDR2 sequences are MGHRA and YSYEKL. Losses at the gene ends were 4 bases for V and 5 bases for J; bases not matched to a gene: 8. DNA of the CDR3: TGCGCCAGCAGCCTCGGACAGGCAGGGAGAAACACCATATATTTT. It translates to CASSLGQAGRNTIYF.

The V and J genes are TRBV14 and TRBJ2-7, with 8 bases lining up with TRBD1. V trimming: 3 bases; J trimming: 0 bases; junction bases outside the gene matches: 4. This CDR3 spans 15 amino acids. Germline assignment: CDR1 SGHDN and CDR2 FVKESK. CDR3 sequence reads: CASSHDRGSSYEQYV. The DNA for the CDR3 is TGTGCCAGCAGCCATGACAGGGGCTCCTCCTACGAGCAGTACGTC.

CDR3 nucleotide sequence: TGCGCCAGCAGCTTGGAGGGTCGCCGGGGTAATTCACCCCTCCACTTT. Translated: CASSLEGRRGNSPLHF. The chain carries TRBV5-1 and TRBJ1-6; D not resolved. The CDR3 runs to 16 residues. The V gene lost 0 bases and the J gene lost 6 bases, with 13 bases spanning the gap. Looked up from germline, CDR1 is SGHRS and CDR2 is YFSETQ.

This clone was observed a few times. The chain combines TRBV7-9 with TRBJ2-7, with a possible D match to TRBD1 (6 bases). The CDR3 spans 13 residues. Between the trimmed V and J ends, which lost 5 bases and 4 bases, there was a span of 12 bases. CDR1 is SEHNR and CDR2 is FQNEAQ in the germline V gene (reference sequence). The CDR3 DNA follows: TGTGCCAGCAGCCGTGGGGGCAGGTACGAGCAGTACTTC. Protein product: CASSRGGRYEQYF.

This chain joins TRBV19 and TRBJ1-1, with D perhaps TRBD1 (5 bases). V was clipped by 2 bases and J by 7 bases, with 17 bases between them. Germline V CDR1 and CDR2: LNHDA, SQIVND (reference sequence). This CDR3 comprises 15 residues. The chain's CDR3 is CASSIPGRGSGEAFF. CDR3 in DNA: TGTGCCAGTAGTATACCAGGGAGGGGAAGTGGTGAAGCTTTCTTT.

The gene calls are TRBV5-1 and TRBJ1-1; the D is unclear. The germline V and J ends were trimmed by 0 bases and 1 base, with 10 bases remaining between them. This CDR3 contains 15 residues. CDR1 is SGHRS and CDR2 is YFSETQ in the germline V gene. This CDR3 is CASSLADPPNTEAFF. In nucleotides, the CDR3 is TGCGCCAGCAGCTTGGCAGATCCCCCGAACACTGAAGCTTTCTTT.